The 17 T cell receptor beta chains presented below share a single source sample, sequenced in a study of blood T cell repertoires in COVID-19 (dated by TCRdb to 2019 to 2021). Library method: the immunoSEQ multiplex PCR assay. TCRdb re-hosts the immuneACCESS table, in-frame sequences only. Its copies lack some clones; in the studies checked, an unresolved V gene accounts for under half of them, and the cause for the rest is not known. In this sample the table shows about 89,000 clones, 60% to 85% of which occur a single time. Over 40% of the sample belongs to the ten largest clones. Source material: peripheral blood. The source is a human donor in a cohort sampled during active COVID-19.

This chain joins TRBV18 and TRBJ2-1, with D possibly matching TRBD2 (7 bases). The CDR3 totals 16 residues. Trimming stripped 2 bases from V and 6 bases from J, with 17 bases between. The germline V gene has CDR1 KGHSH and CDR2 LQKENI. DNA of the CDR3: TGTGCCAGCTCACCATCTTTCGGGGGCGGGGGCAATGAGCAGTTCTTC. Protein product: CASSPSFGGGGNEQFF.

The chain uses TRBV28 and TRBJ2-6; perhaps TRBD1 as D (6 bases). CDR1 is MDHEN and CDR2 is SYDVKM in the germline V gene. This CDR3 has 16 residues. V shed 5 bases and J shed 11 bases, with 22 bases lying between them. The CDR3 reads CASSPATGTPADVLTF. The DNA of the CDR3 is TGTGCCAGCAGTCCCGCTACCGGGACACCAGCTGACGTCCTGACTTTC.

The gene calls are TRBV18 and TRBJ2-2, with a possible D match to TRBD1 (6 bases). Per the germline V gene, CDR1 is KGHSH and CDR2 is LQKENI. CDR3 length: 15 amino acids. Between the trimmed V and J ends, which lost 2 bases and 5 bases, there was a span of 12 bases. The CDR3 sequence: CASSPAGVRTGELFF. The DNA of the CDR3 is TGTGCCAGCTCACCAGCAGGGGTTCGGACCGGGGAGCTGTTTTTT.

CDR3 in DNA: TGCGCCAGCAGCTTCGGCGGGAGTGGTACAGATACGCAGTATTTT. Protein product: CASSFGGSGTDTQYF. The V and J genes are TRBV5-1 and TRBJ2-3, with TRBD2 matching 7 bases. The V gene end was trimmed by 2 bases and the J gene end by 3 bases; junction bases not matched to a gene: 6. CDR3 length: 15 residues. Germline lookup yields CDR1 SGHRS and CDR2 YFSETQ.

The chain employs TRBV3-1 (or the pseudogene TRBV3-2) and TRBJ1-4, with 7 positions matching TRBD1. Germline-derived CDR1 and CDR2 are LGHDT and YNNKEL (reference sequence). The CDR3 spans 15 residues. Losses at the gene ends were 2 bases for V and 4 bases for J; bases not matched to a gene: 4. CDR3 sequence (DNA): TGTGCCAGCAGCCAAAAGACAGGGCTTAATGAAAAACTGTTTTTT. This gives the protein CASSQKTGLNEKLFF.

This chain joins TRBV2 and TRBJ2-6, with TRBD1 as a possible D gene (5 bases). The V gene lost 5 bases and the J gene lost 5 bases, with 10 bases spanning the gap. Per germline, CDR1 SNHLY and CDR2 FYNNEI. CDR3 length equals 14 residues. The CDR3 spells CASSNRPWANVLTF. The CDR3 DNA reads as TGTGCCAGCAGTAACAGGCCCTGGGCCAACGTCCTGACTTTC.

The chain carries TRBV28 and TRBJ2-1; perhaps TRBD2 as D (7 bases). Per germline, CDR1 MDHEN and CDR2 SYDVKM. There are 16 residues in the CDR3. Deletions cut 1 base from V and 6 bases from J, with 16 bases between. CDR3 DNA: TGTGCCAGCAGTTTATTGGGGGCTAGCGGCACCAATGAGCAGTTCTTC. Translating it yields CASSLLGASGTNEQFF. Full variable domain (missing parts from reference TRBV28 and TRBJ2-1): DVKVTQSSRYLVKRTGEKVFLECVQDMDHENMFWYRQDPGLGLRLIYFSYDVKMKEKGDIPEGYSVSREKKERFSLILESASTNQTSMYLCASSLLGASGTNEQFFGPGTRLTVL.

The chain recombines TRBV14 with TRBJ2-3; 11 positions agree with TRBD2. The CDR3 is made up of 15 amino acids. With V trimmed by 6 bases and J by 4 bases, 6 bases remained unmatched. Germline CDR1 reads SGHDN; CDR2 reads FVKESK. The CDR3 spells CASSRTSGLSDTQYF. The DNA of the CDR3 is TGTGCCAGCAGTCGGACTAGCGGGCTCTCAGATACGCAGTATTTT.

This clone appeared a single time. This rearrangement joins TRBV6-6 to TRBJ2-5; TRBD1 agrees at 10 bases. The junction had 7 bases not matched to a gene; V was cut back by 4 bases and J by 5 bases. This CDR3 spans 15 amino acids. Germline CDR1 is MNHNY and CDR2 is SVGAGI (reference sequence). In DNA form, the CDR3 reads TGTGCCAGCAGTTCAAGGACAGGGGGGCTGGAGACCCAGTACTTC. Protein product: CASSSRTGGLETQYF.

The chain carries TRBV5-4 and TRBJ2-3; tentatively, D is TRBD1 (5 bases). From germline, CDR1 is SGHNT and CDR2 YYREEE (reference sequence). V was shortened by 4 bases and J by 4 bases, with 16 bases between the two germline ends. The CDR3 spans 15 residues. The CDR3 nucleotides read TGTGCCAGCAGCCTGACAGCCGAAATCCCAGATACGCAGTATTTT. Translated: CASSLTAEIPDTQYF.

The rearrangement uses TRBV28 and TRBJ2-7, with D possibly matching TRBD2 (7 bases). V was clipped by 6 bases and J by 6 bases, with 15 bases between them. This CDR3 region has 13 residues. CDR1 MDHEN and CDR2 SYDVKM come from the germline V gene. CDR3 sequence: CASRNQGRVEQYF. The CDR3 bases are TGTGCCAGCAGGAACCAGGGGAGGGTCGAGCAGTACTTC.

CDR3 sequence (DNA): TGTGCCAGCAGCTCGACGACGGGAAATTCACCCCTCCACTTT. Translated, it gives CASSSTTGNSPLHF. The chain recombines TRBV7-9 with TRBJ1-6, with D uncertain. Germline-derived CDR1 and CDR2 are SEHNR and FQNEAQ (reference sequence). V dropped 4 bases and J dropped 7 bases, with 11 bases sitting between them. The CDR3 has 14 residues.

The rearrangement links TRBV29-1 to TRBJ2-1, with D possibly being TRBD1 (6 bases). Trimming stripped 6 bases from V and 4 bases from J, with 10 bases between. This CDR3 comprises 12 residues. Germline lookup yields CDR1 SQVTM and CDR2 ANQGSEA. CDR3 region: CSVRDIYNEQFF. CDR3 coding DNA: TGCAGCGTCCGGGACATATACAATGAGCAGTTCTTC.

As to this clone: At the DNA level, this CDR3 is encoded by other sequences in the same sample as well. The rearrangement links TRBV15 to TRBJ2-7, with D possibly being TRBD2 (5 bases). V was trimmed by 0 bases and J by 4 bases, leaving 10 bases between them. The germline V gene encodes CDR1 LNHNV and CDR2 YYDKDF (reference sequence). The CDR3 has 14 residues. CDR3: CATSRDRGLYEQYF. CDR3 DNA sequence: TGTGCCACCAGCAGAGACCGGGGTCTATACGAGCAGTACTTC. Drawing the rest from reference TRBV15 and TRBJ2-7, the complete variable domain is DAMVIQNPRYQVTQFGKPVTLSCSQTLNHNVMYWYQQKSSQAPKLLFHYYDKDFNNEADTPDNFQSRRPNTSFCFLDIRSPGLGDTAMYLCATSRDRGLYEQYFGPGTRLTVT.

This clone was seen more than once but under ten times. The CDR3 loop reads CASSQEGAGQVVHHTDTQYF. In DNA form, the CDR3 reads TGTGCCAGCAGCCAAGAAGGGGCAGGGCAGGTAGTCCATCACACAGATACGCAGTATTTT. The rearrangement joins TRBV3-1 (or the pseudogene TRBV3-2) to TRBJ2-3; D possibly corresponds to TRBD1 (5 bases). V lost 0 bases and J 2 bases, leaving 24 bases between the germline ends. There are 20 residues in the CDR3. The V gene's germline CDR1 is LGHDT and CDR2 YNNKEL (reference sequence).

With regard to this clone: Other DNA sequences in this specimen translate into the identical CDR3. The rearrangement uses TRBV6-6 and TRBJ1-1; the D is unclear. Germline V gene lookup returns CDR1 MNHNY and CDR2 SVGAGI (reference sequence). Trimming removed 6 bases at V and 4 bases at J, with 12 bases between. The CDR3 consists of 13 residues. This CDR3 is CASSRNRGTEAFF. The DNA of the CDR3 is TGTGCCAGCAGCCGGAACCGAGGCACTGAAGCTTTCTTT.

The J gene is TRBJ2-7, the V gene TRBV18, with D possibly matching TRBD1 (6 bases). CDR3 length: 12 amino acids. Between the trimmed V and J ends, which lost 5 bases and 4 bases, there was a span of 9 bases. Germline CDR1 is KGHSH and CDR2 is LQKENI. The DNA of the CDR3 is TGTGCCAGCTCAGTTACAGGGTACGAGCAGTACTTC. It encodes CASSVTGYEQYF.